The 5 T cell receptor beta chains given below trace back to one sample, sequenced in a study of human thymus T cells. Assay used: immunoSEQ multiplex PCR; TCRdb lists only in-frame clones, some missing. Among about 46,000 clones listed, 85% to 95% were seen once. Material for sequencing was blood. The receptor source for this set is a girl less than two years old with a congenital heart defect but otherwise immunologically healthy.

The chain uses TRBV10-3 and TRBJ1-5; possibly TRBD1 for D (6 bases). V dropped 1 base and J dropped 7 bases, with 14 bases sitting between them. This CDR3 comprises 15 residues. CDR1 ENHRY and CDR2 SYGVKD come from the germline V gene. CDR3 coding DNA: TGTGCCATCAGTGAGTTCATCAGGGGTGAACAGCCCCAGCATTTT. Protein product: CAISEFIRGEQPQHF.

The chain joins TRBV2 to TRBJ2-5; 10 positions match TRBD2. V shed 6 bases and J 1 base; nucleotides not matched to a gene: 5. CDR1 is SNHLY and CDR2 is FYNNEI in the germline V gene. This CDR3 contains 15 residues. CDR3 in amino acids: CASRMLAGVQETQYF. The CDR3 DNA reads TGTGCCAGCAGGATGCTAGCGGGGGTCCAAGAGACCCAGTACTTC.

This clone was recorded once. CDR3 bases: TGTGCCAGCTCACCCGGGACAGGGAGTGGCAATCAGCCCCAGCATTTT. Translating it yields CASSPGTGSGNQPQHF. This chain connects TRBV18 to TRBJ1-5; 9 nucleotides align to TRBD1. With 3 bases clipped from V and 2 bases from J, the junction kept 5 bases outside the gene matches. The CDR3 totals 16 residues. The germline gives CDR1 KGHSH, CDR2 LQKENI.

J is TRBJ2-5 and V is TRBV5-1; TRBD1 aligns across 7 bases. With 5 bases clipped from V and 1 base from J, the junction kept 2 bases outside the gene matches. CDR3 length: 13 amino acids. Germline V gene sequence: CDR1 SGHRS, CDR2 YFSETQ. CDR3 DNA: TGCGCCAGCAGTCGACAGGGCCAAGAGACCCAGTACTTC. This encodes CASSRQGQETQYF.

The sample holds one count of this clone. V is TRBV4-2 and J is TRBJ1-1; tentative D call: TRBD1 (6 bases). V lost 3 bases and J 3 bases, leaving 35 bases between the germline ends. The germline CDR1 and CDR2 sequences are LGHNA and YNFKEQ. The CDR3 is 22 amino acids. The CDR3 sequence is CASSHHRDPRSMNTDGDTEAFF. CDR3 nucleotides: TGTGCCAGCAGCCACCACAGGGACCCACGCTCCATGAACACAGATGGGGACACTGAAGCTTTCTTT.